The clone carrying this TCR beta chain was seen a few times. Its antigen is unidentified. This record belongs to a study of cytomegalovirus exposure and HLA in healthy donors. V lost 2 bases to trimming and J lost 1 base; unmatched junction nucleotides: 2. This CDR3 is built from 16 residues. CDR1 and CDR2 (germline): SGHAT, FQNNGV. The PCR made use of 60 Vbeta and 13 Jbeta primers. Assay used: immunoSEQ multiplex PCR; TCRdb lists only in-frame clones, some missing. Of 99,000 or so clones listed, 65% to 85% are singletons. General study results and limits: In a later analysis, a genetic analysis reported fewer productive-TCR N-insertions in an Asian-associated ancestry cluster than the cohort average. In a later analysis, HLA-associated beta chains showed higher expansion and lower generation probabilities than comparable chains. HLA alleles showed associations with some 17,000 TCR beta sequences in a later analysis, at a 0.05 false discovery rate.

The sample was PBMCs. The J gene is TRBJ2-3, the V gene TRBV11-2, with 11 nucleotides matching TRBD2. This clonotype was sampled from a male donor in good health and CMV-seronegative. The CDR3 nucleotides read TGTGCCAGCAGCTTAATGACTAGCGGGGGCACAGATACGCAGTATTTT. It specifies CASSLMTSGGTDTQYF.